Listed below are T cell receptor beta chains from one sample, sequenced in a study of blood T cell repertoires in COVID-19. Only in-frame clones appear in the TCRdb table, and some are missing; sequencing was by immunoSEQ multiplex PCR. The repertoire holds just over 150,000 clones, with 85% as singletons. What was sequenced was peripheral blood. The receptor set was obtained from a human donor with acute or convalescent COVID-19. The donor label of this sample is uncertain. Both conserved end residues are part of each CDR3. A D gene is named only where the DNA matches it firmly. The size field is filled for only some rows; it gives once, few, many or a size class.

TRBD2,19,TRBJ2-4,once,TRBV4-1,CASSQGPGTSGGSTNIQYF,TGCGCCAGCAGCCAAGGCCCCGGGACTAGCGGGGGGTCCACCAACATTCAGTACTTC
NA,15,TRBJ2-5,NA,TRBV5-6,CASSLPTLGQETQYF,TGTGCCAGCAGCTTACCGACACTAGGCCAAGAGACCCAGTACTTC
NA,13,TRBJ1-1,NA,TRBV12-3/TRBV12-4,CASSLGATPEAFF,TGTGCCAGCAGTTTGGGGGCGACTCCTGAAGCTTTCTTT
NA,16,TRBJ2-1,NA,TRBV21-1,CASRHTGTGGYNEQFF,TGTGCCAGCAGGCACACCGGGACAGGGGGTTACAATGAGCAGTTCTTC
NA,14,TRBJ1-5,NA,TRBV7-2,CASSLDNRDQPQHF,TGTGCCAGCAGCTTAGATAACAGGGATCAGCCCCAGCATTTT
NA,12,TRBJ2-7,NA,TRBV6-5,CASRASLYEQYF,TGTGCCAGCAGAGCATCCCTCTACGAGCAGTACTTC
NA,15,TRBJ1-1,once,TRBV28,CASSLSGLGNTEAFF,TGTGCCAGCAGTTTATCTGGACTTGGGAACACTGAAGCTTTCTTT
NA,13,TRBJ1-1,NA,TRBV11-2,CASSFSGNTEAFF,TGTGCCAGCAGCTTCTCAGGGAACACTGAAGCTTTCTTT
NA,13,TRBJ1-1,NA,TRBV7-3,CASSPLSGAEAFF,TGTGCCAGCAGCCCCCTTTCGGGGGCTGAAGCTTTCTTT
TRBD1,16,TRBJ1-6,NA,TRBV5-6,CASSLKGTASNSPLHF,TGTGCCAGCAGCTTGAAGGGGACAGCATCTAATTCACCCCTCCACTTT
NA,14,TRBJ2-5,NA,TRBV3-1/TRBV3-2,CASSQRSDQETQYF,TGTGCCAGCAGCCAACGCAGCGACCAAGAGACCCAGTACTTC
NA,14,TRBJ1-1,NA,TRBV27,CASSLQTMNTEAFF,TGTGCCAGCAGTCTACAGACCATGAACACTGAAGCTTTCTTT
TRBD2,16,TRBJ2-3,NA,TRBV7-2,CASSPWTSGGADTQYF,TGTGCCAGCAGCCCATGGACTAGCGGGGGAGCAGATACGCAGTATTTT
TRBD1,15,TRBJ2-7,NA,TRBV29-1,CSVAEADRDPYEQYF,TGCAGCGTTGCAGAAGCCGACAGGGACCCCTACGAGCAGTACTTC
NA,12,TRBJ1-2,NA,TRBV29-1,CSVVRGGWGYTF,TGCAGCGTTGTTAGGGGGGGATGGGGCTACACCTTC
NA,14,TRBJ1-4,NA,TRBV7-9,CASSPGATNEKLFF,TGTGCCAGCAGTCCAGGCGCAACTAATGAAAAACTGTTTTTT
TRBD2,17,TRBJ2-1,NA,TRBV5-1,CASNTGAGGWISSEQFF,TGCGCCAGCAACACTGGAGCGGGGGGCTGGATTAGCAGTGAGCAGTTCTTC
NA,13,TRBJ1-1,NA,TRBV12-3/TRBV12-4,CASSKQGRGWAFF,TGTGCCAGCAGCAAACAGGGCCGGGGATGGGCTTTCTTT
TRBD2,16,TRBJ2-1,NA,TRBV9,CASSVATSGGINEQFF,TGTGCCAGCAGCGTAGCAACTAGCGGGGGTATAAATGAGCAGTTCTTC
NA,15,TRBJ2-5,NA,TRBV5-1,CASSLGPRGQETQYF,TGCGCCAGCAGCTTGGGGCCCCGGGGCCAAGAGACCCAGTACTTC
TRBD2,16,TRBJ2-2,NA,TRBV7-2,CASTLSPIRGAGELFF,TGTGCCAGCACCCTCAGTCCGATCCGGGGGGCCGGGGAGCTGTTTTTT
TRBD1,13,TRBJ1-1,NA,TRBV18,CASSPGQDTEAFF,TGTGCCAGCTCACCCGGACAGGACACTGAAGCTTTCTTT
NA,14,TRBJ1-5,NA,TRBV19,CASSIRGTNQPQHF,TGTGCCAGTAGTATCCGGGGTACGAATCAGCCCCAGCATTTT
NA,13,TRBJ2-2,NA,TRBV27,CASIGHNTGELFF,TGTGCCAGCATTGGACATAACACCGGGGAGCTGTTTTTT
NA,16,TRBJ1-2,NA,TRBV6-5,CASSYSSVGLGYGYTF,TGTGCCAGCAGTTACTCCTCGGTCGGACTTGGCTATGGCTACACCTTC
NA,13,TRBJ1-2,NA,TRBV6-5,CASSPRQGYGYTF,TGTGCCAGCAGCCCCCGGCAGGGGTATGGCTACACCTTC
NA,15,TRBJ1-4,NA,TRBV7-3,CASSQGPGINEKLFF,TGTGCCAGCAGCCAAGGCCCGGGGATTAATGAAAAACTGTTTTTT
NA,13,TRBJ1-1,NA,TRBV14,CASSLTRGGEAFF,TGTGCCAGCAGCCTCACCCGGGGAGGTGAAGCTTTCTTT
NA,13,TRBJ1-1,once,TRBV11-2,CASSLDRNTEAFF,TGTGCCAGCAGCTTGGACAGGAACACTGAAGCTTTCTTT
NA,14,TRBJ1-4,NA,TRBV15,CATSSDRFNEKLFF,TGTGCCACCAGCAGCGACAGGTTTAATGAAAAACTGTTTTTT
NA,13,TRBJ1-2,NA,TRBV6-5,CASRKGVIYGYTF,TGTGCCAGCAGGAAGGGGGTAATCTATGGCTACACCTTC
TRBD1,15,TRBJ1-6,NA,TRBV11-2,CASSLGQGALSPLHF,TGTGCCAGCAGCTTAGGGCAGGGGGCGCTTTCACCCCTCCACTTT
TRBD1,16,TRBJ1-5,NA,TRBV2,CASRQTGGPSNQPQHF,TGTGCCAGCAGGCAGACAGGGGGTCCTAGCAATCAGCCCCAGCATTTT
NA,13,TRBJ1-1,once,TRBV19,CASSIAWETEAFF,TGTGCCAGTAGTATAGCCTGGGAGACTGAAGCTTTCTTT
NA,11,TRBJ2-1,NA,TRBV11-3,CASSLTGGLFF,TGTGCCAGCAGCTTAACTGGAGGGCTGTTCTTC
TRBD2,15,TRBJ2-5,NA,TRBV5-4,CASSYPGGAGETQYF,TGTGCCAGCAGCTACCCCGGGGGGGCCGGGGAGACCCAGTACTTC
NA,15,TRBJ1-5,NA,TRBV7-2,CASSLDLVGYQPQHF,TGTGCCAGCAGCTTAGATCTAGTCGGGTACCAGCCCCAGCATTTT
NA,16,TRBJ2-6,NA,TRBV6-6,CASRPQGSPGANVLTF,TGTGCCAGCAGGCCCCAGGGATCACCTGGGGCCAACGTCCTGACTTTC
NA,13,TRBJ2-7,NA,TRBV5-5,CASSRDRLYEQYF,TGTGCCAGCAGCCGAGACAGACTCTACGAGCAGTACTTC
NA,11,TRBJ1-2,NA,TRBV20-1,CSARGGKGYTF,TGCAGTGCTAGGGGAGGGAAGGGCTACACCTTC
TRBD1,19,TRBJ1-2,NA,TRBV24-1,CATSDTDIRGLPPPYGYTF,TGTGCCACCAGTGATACCGACATCAGGGGGCTACCTCCCCCTTATGGCTACACCTTC
TRBD1,16,TRBJ1-2,NA,TRBV7-3,CASSLTGQGQLYGYTF,TGTGCCAGCAGCTTAACCGGACAGGGGCAATTATATGGCTACACCTTC
TRBD1,16,TRBJ1-6,NA,TRBV5-4,CASSLWRQGISSPLHF,TGTGCCAGCAGCTTGTGGCGACAGGGGATAAGTTCACCCCTCCACTTT
TRBD2,15,TRBJ2-1,NA,TRBV4-1,CASSQGAGAYNEQFF,TGCGCCAGCAGCCAAGGAGCGGGGGCCTACAATGAGCAGTTCTTC
NA,16,TRBJ2-7,NA,TRBV30,CAWSPERDRSSYEQYF,TGTGCCTGGAGTCCAGAGCGGGACAGGAGCTCCTACGAGCAGTACTTC
NA,14,TRBJ1-2,NA,TRBV5-4,CASSTSGAKGGYTF,TGTGCCAGCAGCACGTCTGGGGCGAAAGGAGGCTACACCTTC
TRBD1,16,TRBJ2-3,NA,TRBV7-2,CASSTRTGASTDTQYF,TGTGCCAGCAGCACAAGGACAGGGGCTAGCACAGATACGCAGTATTTT
TRBD2,14,TRBJ2-7,NA,TRBV3-1/TRBV3-2,CASSQMAGGYEQYF,TGTGCCAGCAGCCAAATGGCGGGGGGGTACGAGCAGTACTTC
NA,15,TRBJ2-1,few,TRBV4-3,CASSQDGTRYNEQFF,TGCGCCAGCAGCCAAGATGGGACAAGGTACAATGAGCAGTTCTTC
NA,16,TRBJ1-1,NA,TRBV11-3,CASSPQGRLLNTEAFF,TGTGCCAGCAGCCCGCAGGGGCGGTTATTGAACACTGAAGCTTTCTTT
NA,16,TRBJ2-1,NA,TRBV7-6,CASSFDPIGVYNEQFF,TGTGCCAGCAGCTTTGACCCTATCGGGGTATACAATGAGCAGTTCTTC
TRBD1,14,TRBJ1-1,NA,TRBV5-4,CASSSRDRGTEAFF,TGTGCCAGCAGCTCCCGGGACAGAGGCACTGAAGCTTTCTTT
NA,15,TRBJ2-3,NA,TRBV5-4,CASSLGGSSTDTQYF,TGTGCCAGCAGCTTGGGCGGCAGCTCCACAGATACGCAGTATTTT
NA,13,TRBJ1-5,NA,TRBV19,CASKTASNQPQHF,TGTGCCAGTAAGACAGCCTCCAATCAGCCCCAGCATTTT
TRBD1,12,TRBJ1-2,NA,TRBV7-9,CASSLTGDGYTF,TGTGCCAGCAGCCTCACAGGGGATGGCTACACCTTC